This T cell receptor beta chain was captured in a study of control samples from healthy donors and cancer patients. The method was immunoSEQ multiplex PCR; TCRdb's version includes in-frame clones alone and lacks a portion of them. The profile covers about 120,000 clones, with about 93% appearing a single time and roughly 2.5% taken by the ten largest. CDR1 and CDR2 from the germline V gene are SGHAT and FQNNGV. The CDR3 totals 14 residues. The trim removed 5 bases at V and 4 bases at J, leaving 8 bases unmatched. The chain recombines TRBV11-2 with TRBJ2-7; TRBD1 matches at 7 bases. What was sequenced was blood. This receptor was taken from a man aged 25-45 years in good health. CDR3 coding DNA: TGTGCCAGCAGCCCGAAAGGGACAGTTTACGAGCAGTACGTC. It specifies CASSPKGTVYEQYV.